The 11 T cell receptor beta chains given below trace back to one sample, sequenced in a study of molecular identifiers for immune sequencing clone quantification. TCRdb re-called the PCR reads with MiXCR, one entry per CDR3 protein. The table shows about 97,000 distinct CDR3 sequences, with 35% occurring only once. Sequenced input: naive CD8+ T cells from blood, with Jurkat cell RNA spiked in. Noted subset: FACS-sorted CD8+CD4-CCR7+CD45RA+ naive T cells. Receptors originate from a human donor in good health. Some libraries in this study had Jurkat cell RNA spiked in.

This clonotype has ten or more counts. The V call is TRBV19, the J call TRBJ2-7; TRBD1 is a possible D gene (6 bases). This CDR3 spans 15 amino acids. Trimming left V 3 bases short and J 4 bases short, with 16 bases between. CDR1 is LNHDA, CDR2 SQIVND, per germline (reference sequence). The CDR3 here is CASSIGGGRAYEQYF. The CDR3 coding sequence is TGTGCCAGTAGTATCGGTGGGGGCCGCGCATACGAGCAGTACTTC.

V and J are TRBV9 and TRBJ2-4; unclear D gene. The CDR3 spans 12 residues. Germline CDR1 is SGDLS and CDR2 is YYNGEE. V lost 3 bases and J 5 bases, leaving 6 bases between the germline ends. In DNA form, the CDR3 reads TGTGCCAGCAGCGCCACAGAAAACATTCAGTACTTC. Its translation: CASSATENIQYF.

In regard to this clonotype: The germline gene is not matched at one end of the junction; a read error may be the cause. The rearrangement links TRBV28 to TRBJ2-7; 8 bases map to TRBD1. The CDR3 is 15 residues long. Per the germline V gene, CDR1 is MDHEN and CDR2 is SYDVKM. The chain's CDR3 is CVSRSIQGAAYEQYF. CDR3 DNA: TGTGTCAGCAGATCCATTCAGGGGGCGGCCTACGAGCAGTACTTC.

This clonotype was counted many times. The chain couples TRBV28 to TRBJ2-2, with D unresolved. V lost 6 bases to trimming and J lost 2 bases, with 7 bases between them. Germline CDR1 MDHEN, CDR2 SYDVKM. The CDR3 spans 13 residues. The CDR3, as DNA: TGTGCCAGCAGCCCCTTTAACACCGGGGAGCTGTTTTTT. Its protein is CASSPFNTGELFF.

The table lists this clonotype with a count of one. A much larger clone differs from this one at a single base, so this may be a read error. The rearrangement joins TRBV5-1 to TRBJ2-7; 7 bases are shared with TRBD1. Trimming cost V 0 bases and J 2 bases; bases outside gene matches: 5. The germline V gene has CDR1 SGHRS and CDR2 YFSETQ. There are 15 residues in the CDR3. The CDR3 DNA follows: TGCGCCAGCAGCTTGGAGGACAGGTATGCCTACGAGCAGTACTTC. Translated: CASSLEDRYAYEQYF.

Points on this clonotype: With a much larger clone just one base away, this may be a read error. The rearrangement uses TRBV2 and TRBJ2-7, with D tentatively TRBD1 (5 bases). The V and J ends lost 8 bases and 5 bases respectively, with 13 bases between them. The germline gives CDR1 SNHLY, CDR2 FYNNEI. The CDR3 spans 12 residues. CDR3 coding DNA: TGTGCCAGCCGACCTACAGGTCACGAGCAGTACTTC. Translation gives CASRPTGHEQYF.

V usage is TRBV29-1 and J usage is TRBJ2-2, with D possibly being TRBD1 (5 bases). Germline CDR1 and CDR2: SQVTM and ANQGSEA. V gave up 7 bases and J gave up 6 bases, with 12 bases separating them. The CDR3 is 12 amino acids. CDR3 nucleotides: TGCAGCGCTCAGGGCTGGGCCGGGGAGCTGTTTTTT. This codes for CSAQGWAGELFF.

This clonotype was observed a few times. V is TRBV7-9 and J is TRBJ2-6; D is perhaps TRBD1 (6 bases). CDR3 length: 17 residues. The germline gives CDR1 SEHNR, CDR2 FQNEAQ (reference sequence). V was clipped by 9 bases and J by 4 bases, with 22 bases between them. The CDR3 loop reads CASWGLEGPAGANVLTF. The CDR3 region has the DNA TGTGCCAGTTGGGGGCTAGAGGGGCCTGCCGGGGCCAACGTCCTGACTTTC.

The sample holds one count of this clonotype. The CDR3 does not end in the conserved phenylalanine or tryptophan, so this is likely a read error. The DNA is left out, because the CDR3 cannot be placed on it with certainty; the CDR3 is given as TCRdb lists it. This CDR3 reads CASSQVDSNENLCY. The gene calls are TRBV4-1 and TRBJ1-4; the table assigns TRBD1, which was not confirmed against the DNA. The CDR3 length is 14 residues, termini included. The germline gives CDR1 MGHRA, CDR2 YSYEKL.

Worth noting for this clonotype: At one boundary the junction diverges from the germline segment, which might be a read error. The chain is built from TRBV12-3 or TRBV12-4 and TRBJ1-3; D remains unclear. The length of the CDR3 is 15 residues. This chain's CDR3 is CASSSPGPVGSTIYF. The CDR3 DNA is TGTGCCAGCAGTTCCCCCGGGCCGGTAGGAAGCACCATATATTTT.

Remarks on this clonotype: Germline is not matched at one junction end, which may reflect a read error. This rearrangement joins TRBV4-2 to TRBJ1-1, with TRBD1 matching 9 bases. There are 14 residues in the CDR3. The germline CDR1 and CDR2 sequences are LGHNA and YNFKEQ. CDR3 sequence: CASSQGTGDTEAIF. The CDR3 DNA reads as TGTGCCAGCAGCCAAGGGACAGGGGACACTGAAGCTATCTTT.